This TCR beta chain was observed in a study of blood T cell repertoires in COVID-19. Whole-study context: PBMCs, B-cell-depleted T cells, or T cells provided the cDNA or gDNA that made up the material.

This CDR3 has 15 residues. Germline V gene data show CDR1 as WSHSY and CDR2 as SAAADI. V trimming: 5 bases; J trimming: 4 bases; junction bases outside the gene matches: 8. Clones were sequenced by immunoSEQ multiplex PCR, and TCRdb holds only the in-frame ones, with some missing. The sample yields about 33,000 clones, 90% to 95% seen once. The origin of this receptor is a human donor in a cohort sampled during active COVID-19. Sequencing input: peripheral blood. This chain connects TRBV10-2 to TRBJ1-1; TRBD1 matches at 9 bases. As DNA, the CDR3 is TGCGCCAGCAGTAAACCGGGACAGGGATCCACTGAAGCTTTCTTT. Its translation is CASSKPGQGSTEAFF.